The rows below give T cell receptor beta chains drawn from one sample of a study of cytomegalovirus exposure and HLA in healthy donors. Measured with immunoSEQ multiplex PCR; TCRdb has only the in-frame clones, and not every one. The sample shows around 110,000 clones, 70% to 80% of them seen only once. The sample was PBMCs. These receptors came from a man younger than 40 in good health and CMV-seropositive. Each CDR3 is given with its conserved first and last residue. Fields, in order: clone size, J gene, D gene, V gene, CDR3 length, CDR3 DNA, CDR3 protein. The D gene is left open where the match is weak. The listing skips clone size in some rows; elsewhere it reads once, few, many or a size class.

clone size: -; J gene: TRBJ1-2; D gene: -; V gene: TRBV29-1; CDR3 length: 14; CDR3 DNA: TGCAGCGTAAAAAGACGGGGGGGTGGCTATGGCTACACCTTC; CDR3 protein: CSVKRRGGGYGYTF
clone size: few; J gene: TRBJ2-7; D gene: -; V gene: TRBV27; CDR3 length: 15; CDR3 DNA: TGTGCCAGCAGTATACGACCCGGGCGGGCCTACGAGCAGTACTTC; CDR3 protein: CASSIRPGRAYEQYF
clone size: -; J gene: TRBJ2-6; D gene: TRBD1; V gene: TRBV11-1; CDR3 length: 14; CDR3 DNA: TGTGCCAGCAGCCCGAGACAGGGGGCCAACGGCCTGACTTTC; CDR3 protein: CASSPRQGANGLTF
clone size: -; J gene: TRBJ1-1; D gene: -; V gene: TRBV28; CDR3 length: 19; CDR3 DNA: TGTGCCAGCAGTTTCGCCGTCAGTCGCGGGGAAGTCCCGAACACTGAAGCTTTCTTT; CDR3 protein: CASSFAVSRGEVPNTEAFF
clone size: -; J gene: TRBJ2-3; D gene: -; V gene: TRBV10-3; CDR3 length: 16; CDR3 DNA: TGTGCCCTCTGTGAACGGCTAGTAGAAGGCACAGATACGCAGTATTTT; CDR3 protein: CALCERLVEGTDTQYF
clone size: -; J gene: TRBJ2-7; D gene: TRBD2; V gene: TRBV7-2; CDR3 length: 13; CDR3 DNA: TGTGCCAGCAGCTTTTCCGGGGGGGTCGAGCAGTACTTC; CDR3 protein: CASSFSGGVEQYF
clone size: -; J gene: TRBJ2-2; D gene: TRBD2; V gene: TRBV4-2; CDR3 length: 17; CDR3 DNA: TGTGCCAGCAGCCAAGGGAGCGGGGGGGCGTACACCGGGGAGCTGTTTTTT; CDR3 protein: CASSQGSGGAYTGELFF
clone size: -; J gene: TRBJ1-6; D gene: -; V gene: TRBV6-5; CDR3 length: 16; CDR3 DNA: TGTGCCAGCAGTTACTCCACTCTGACTCATAATTCACCCCTCCACTTT; CDR3 protein: CASSYSTLTHNSPLHF
clone size: -; J gene: TRBJ2-5; D gene: -; V gene: TRBV5-1; CDR3 length: 17; CDR3 DNA: TGCGCCAGCAGCCCCTGGGGGCCGGGGACAAATGGCGAGACCCAGTACTTC; CDR3 protein: CASSPWGPGTNGETQYF
clone size: -; J gene: TRBJ1-3; D gene: -; V gene: TRBV11-3; CDR3 length: 14; CDR3 DNA: TGTGCCAGCAGCTTCACAGGGTCCGGAAACACCATATATTTT; CDR3 protein: CASSFTGSGNTIYF
clone size: -; J gene: TRBJ2-2; D gene: -; V gene: TRBV11-1; CDR3 length: 14; CDR3 DNA: TGTGCCAGCAGCTTACTCGGGAATACCGGGGAGCTGTTTTTT; CDR3 protein: CASSLLGNTGELFF
clone size: -; J gene: TRBJ2-1; D gene: TRBD1; V gene: TRBV28; CDR3 length: 14; CDR3 DNA: TGTGCCACTCGGAACCGACAGGGGTTCAATGAGCAGTTCTTC; CDR3 protein: CATRNRQGFNEQFF
clone size: -; J gene: TRBJ2-5; D gene: TRBD2; V gene: TRBV10-3; CDR3 length: 13; CDR3 DNA: TGTGCCATGACTAGCGGGAAACAAGAGACCCAGTACTTC; CDR3 protein: CAMTSGKQETQYF
clone size: -; J gene: TRBJ1-1; D gene: -; V gene: TRBV5-5; CDR3 length: 15; CDR3 DNA: TGTGCCAGCAGCCTAATGGGGGGTATTGGCACTGAAGCTTTCTTT; CDR3 protein: CASSLMGGIGTEAFF
clone size: -; J gene: TRBJ2-3; D gene: -; V gene: TRBV27; CDR3 length: 13; CDR3 DNA: TGTGCCAGCAGTCCCCCGGGGACAGATACGCAGTATTTT; CDR3 protein: CASSPPGTDTQYF
clone size: -; J gene: TRBJ2-3; D gene: TRBD1; V gene: TRBV11-2; CDR3 length: 13; CDR3 DNA: TGTGCCAGCAGCTTAGTTCCAGGACAGGGAAGTTATTTT; CDR3 protein: CASSLVPGQGSYF
clone size: -; J gene: TRBJ2-7; D gene: -; V gene: TRBV5-5; CDR3 length: 14; CDR3 DNA: TGTGCCAGCAGCTTCCGTGCAGGGGCCTACGAGCAGTACTTC; CDR3 protein: CASSFRAGAYEQYF
clone size: -; J gene: TRBJ2-1; D gene: TRBD2; V gene: TRBV11-3; CDR3 length: 16; CDR3 DNA: TGTGCCAGCAGCTCCGGACGCGGGAGTCTGGGCAATGAGCAGTTCTTC; CDR3 protein: CASSSGRGSLGNEQFF
clone size: -; J gene: TRBJ2-2; D gene: TRBD2; V gene: TRBV6-4; CDR3 length: 16; CDR3 DNA: TGTGCCAGCAGTGGAGGACTAGCGGGAGACACCGGGGAGCTGTTTTTT; CDR3 protein: CASSGGLAGDTGELFF
clone size: few; J gene: TRBJ1-2; D gene: -; V gene: TRBV6-1; CDR3 length: 13; CDR3 DNA: TGTGCCAGCAGTGAAGCGCCAGAGGCCCATATAACCTTC; CDR3 protein: CASSEAPEAHITF
clone size: once; J gene: TRBJ1-2; D gene: -; V gene: TRBV10-3; CDR3 length: 14; CDR3 DNA: TGTGCCATCAGTGAGTCGACGGGGATCTATGGCTACACCTTC; CDR3 protein: CAISESTGIYGYTF
clone size: -; J gene: TRBJ2-5; D gene: -; V gene: TRBV10-3; CDR3 length: 14; CDR3 DNA: TGTGCCATCAGTGAGCCAGGGCTTGGGGAGACCCAGTACTTC; CDR3 protein: CAISEPGLGETQYF
clone size: -; J gene: TRBJ2-7; D gene: TRBD2; V gene: TRBV5-4; CDR3 length: 15; CDR3 DNA: TGTGCCAGCAGCTTCCATACTAGCGGGAGTTACGAGCAGTACTTC; CDR3 protein: CASSFHTSGSYEQYF
clone size: -; J gene: TRBJ1-1; D gene: TRBD1; V gene: TRBV2; CDR3 length: 13; CDR3 DNA: TGTGCCAGCCTAGACAGGGTGAACACTGAAGCTTTCTTT; CDR3 protein: CASLDRVNTEAFF
clone size: -; J gene: TRBJ2-7; D gene: TRBD1; V gene: TRBV28; CDR3 length: 14; CDR3 DNA: TGTGCCAGCAGCCGCGGACAGGGGTTCTACGAGCAGTACTTC; CDR3 protein: CASSRGQGFYEQYF
clone size: few; J gene: TRBJ1-2; D gene: -; V gene: TRBV5-1; CDR3 length: 14; CDR3 DNA: TGCGCCAGCAGCTTGTCTACGGCTAACTATGGCTACACCTTC; CDR3 protein: CASSLSTANYGYTF
clone size: -; J gene: TRBJ1-2; D gene: -; V gene: TRBV21-1; CDR3 length: 16; CDR3 DNA: TGTGCCAGCAGCACCCTGTTAGTCAGGACAGGCCCTCCCTACACCTTC; CDR3 protein: CASSTLLVRTGPPYTF
clone size: -; J gene: TRBJ1-3; D gene: -; V gene: TRBV18; CDR3 length: 16; CDR3 DNA: TGTGCCAGCTCATTTTCCCTGATAGACTCTGGAAACACCATATATTTT; CDR3 protein: CASSFSLIDSGNTIYF
clone size: -; J gene: TRBJ1-2; D gene: -; V gene: TRBV5-1; CDR3 length: 16; CDR3 DNA: TGCGCCAGCAGACTTCCGGGGGGCGCTTCTAACTATGGCTACACCTTC; CDR3 protein: CASRLPGGASNYGYTF
clone size: once; J gene: TRBJ2-1; D gene: TRBD2; V gene: TRBV29-1; CDR3 length: 15; CDR3 DNA: TGCAGCGTTGCACCACTAGCGGGACCTAACAATGAGCAGTTCTTC; CDR3 protein: CSVAPLAGPNNEQFF
clone size: -; J gene: TRBJ2-1; D gene: -; V gene: TRBV6-5; CDR3 length: 15; CDR3 DNA: TGTGCCAGCAGTTACTCCCCATTCGGGAGCGATGAGCAGTTCTTC; CDR3 protein: CASSYSPFGSDEQFF
clone size: -; J gene: TRBJ1-1; D gene: -; V gene: TRBV20-1; CDR3 length: 11; CDR3 DNA: TGCAGTCATCAAAAAGGGGCGGGGGCTTTCTTT; CDR3 protein: CSHQKGAGAFF
clone size: -; J gene: TRBJ2-7; D gene: TRBD1; V gene: TRBV5-1; CDR3 length: 15; CDR3 DNA: TGCGCCAGCAGCAAGATGACAGGGGTTTCTGACGAGCAGTACTTC; CDR3 protein: CASSKMTGVSDEQYF
clone size: -; J gene: TRBJ2-7; D gene: TRBD1; V gene: TRBV28; CDR3 length: 15; CDR3 DNA: TGTGCCAGCAGACCAATCGGACAGGTATCCTACGAGCAGTACTTC; CDR3 protein: CASRPIGQVSYEQYF
clone size: -; J gene: TRBJ1-4; D gene: -; V gene: TRBV7-9; CDR3 length: 15; CDR3 DNA: TGTTCCAGCAGCTTAGGAACACCAGGGGAGGAAAAACTGTTTTTT; CDR3 protein: CSSSLGTPGEEKLFF
clone size: -; J gene: TRBJ2-5; D gene: -; V gene: TRBV18; CDR3 length: 15; CDR3 DNA: TGTGCCAGCTCACCACGACCCGACAGATGGGAGACCCAGTACTTC; CDR3 protein: CASSPRPDRWETQYF
clone size: -; J gene: TRBJ2-1; D gene: -; V gene: TRBV27; CDR3 length: 15; CDR3 DNA: TGTGCCAGCAGTTTAATGCGCGGGAATTCCAATGAGCAGTTCTTC; CDR3 protein: CASSLMRGNSNEQFF
clone size: -; J gene: TRBJ2-5; D gene: TRBD2; V gene: TRBV5-4; CDR3 length: 17; CDR3 DNA: TGTGCCAGCAGTCCCTTCTCCTTGCGGGGGGCCGGGGAGACCCAGTACTTC; CDR3 protein: CASSPFSLRGAGETQYF
clone size: -; J gene: TRBJ2-5; D gene: TRBD1; V gene: TRBV19; CDR3 length: 17; CDR3 DNA: TGTGCCAGTAGTAGTTCCGCTCCGGGACAGGGTCGAGAGACCCAGTACTTC; CDR3 protein: CASSSSAPGQGRETQYF
clone size: -; J gene: TRBJ2-1; D gene: -; V gene: TRBV14; CDR3 length: 16; CDR3 DNA: TGTGCCAGCAGCGGCCTTAGCGGTTTGTTCTACAATGAGCAGTTCTTC; CDR3 protein: CASSGLSGLFYNEQFF
clone size: -; J gene: TRBJ2-7; D gene: TRBD2; V gene: TRBV5-1; CDR3 length: 14; CDR3 DNA: TGCGCCAGCAGCCCCGGCGGGGGATACTACGAGCAGTACTTC; CDR3 protein: CASSPGGGYYEQYF
clone size: few; J gene: TRBJ1-2; D gene: -; V gene: TRBV28; CDR3 length: 12; CDR3 DNA: TGTGCCAGCAGTTTCATAGACTATGGCTACACCTTC; CDR3 protein: CASSFIDYGYTF
clone size: -; J gene: TRBJ2-7; D gene: TRBD1; V gene: TRBV27; CDR3 length: 13; CDR3 DNA: TGTGCCAGCAGGGGACAGGGGGGTTACGAGCAGTACTTC; CDR3 protein: CASRGQGGYEQYF
clone size: few; J gene: TRBJ2-1; D gene: TRBD2; V gene: TRBV5-5; CDR3 length: 13; CDR3 DNA: TGTGCCAGCAGCTTGAATAGCGGGGGTGAGCAGTTCTTC; CDR3 protein: CASSLNSGGEQFF
clone size: -; J gene: TRBJ2-7; D gene: -; V gene: TRBV4-3; CDR3 length: 14; CDR3 DNA: TGCGCCAGCAGCCAAGGAAGACAGGCCTACGAGCAGTACTTC; CDR3 protein: CASSQGRQAYEQYF
clone size: -; J gene: TRBJ2-6; D gene: -; V gene: TRBV11-3; CDR3 length: 16; CDR3 DNA: TGTGCCAGCGCCACCCGGGGGTTCTCTGGGGCCAACGTCCTGACTTTC; CDR3 protein: CASATRGFSGANVLTF
clone size: -; J gene: TRBJ2-3; D gene: -; V gene: TRBV9; CDR3 length: 15; CDR3 DNA: TGTGCCAGCAGCGTAGTCGGGGTCGAGGCAGATACGCAGTATTTT; CDR3 protein: CASSVVGVEADTQYF
clone size: -; J gene: TRBJ2-7; D gene: -; V gene: TRBV5-1; CDR3 length: 15; CDR3 DNA: TGCGCCAGCAGCTTGGGTGCGCCGGGGGACTACGAGCAGTACTTC; CDR3 protein: CASSLGAPGDYEQYF
clone size: -; J gene: TRBJ1-5; D gene: TRBD1; V gene: TRBV6-5; CDR3 length: 14; CDR3 DNA: TGTGCCAGCAGCCCGGACAGGGAAGTTGCTCCCCAGCATTTT; CDR3 protein: CASSPDREVAPQHF
clone size: -; J gene: TRBJ2-3; D gene: TRBD2; V gene: TRBV4-2; CDR3 length: 13; CDR3 DNA: TGTGCCAGCAGCCAAGAGGGAGGGAATACGCAGTATTTT; CDR3 protein: CASSQEGGNTQYF
clone size: -; J gene: TRBJ1-2; D gene: -; V gene: TRBV27; CDR3 length: 15; CDR3 DNA: TGTGCCAGCAGTTTATTTAAGACAACTAACTATGGCTACACCTTC; CDR3 protein: CASSLFKTTNYGYTF
clone size: -; J gene: TRBJ2-2; D gene: TRBD2; V gene: TRBV7-9; CDR3 length: 15; CDR3 DNA: TGTTCCAGCAGCTTACTAGCGGATAACACCGGGGAGCTGTTTTTT; CDR3 protein: CSSSLLADNTGELFF